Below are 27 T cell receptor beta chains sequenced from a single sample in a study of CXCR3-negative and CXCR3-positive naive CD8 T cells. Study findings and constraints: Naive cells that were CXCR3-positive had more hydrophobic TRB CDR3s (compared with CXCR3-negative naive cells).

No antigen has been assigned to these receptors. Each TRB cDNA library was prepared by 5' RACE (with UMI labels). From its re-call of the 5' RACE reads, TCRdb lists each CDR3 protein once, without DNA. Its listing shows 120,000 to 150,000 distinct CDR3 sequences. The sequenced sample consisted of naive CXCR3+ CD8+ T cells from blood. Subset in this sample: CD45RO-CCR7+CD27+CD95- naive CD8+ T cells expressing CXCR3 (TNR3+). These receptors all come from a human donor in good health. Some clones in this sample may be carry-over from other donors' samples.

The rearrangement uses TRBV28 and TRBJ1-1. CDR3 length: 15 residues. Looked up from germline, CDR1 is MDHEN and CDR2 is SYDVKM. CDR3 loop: CASSTFEVVRTEAFF.

This CDR3 is CASRDADSNEQFF. This chain connects TRBV25-1 to TRBJ2-1; TCRdb selects TRBD1, and the lack of DNA leaves this call unchecked. The CDR3 contains 13 residues. Germline-derived CDR1 and CDR2 are MGHDK and SYGVNS.

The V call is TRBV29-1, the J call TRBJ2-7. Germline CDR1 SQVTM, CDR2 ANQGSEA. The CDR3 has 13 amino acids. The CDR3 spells CSAEEQGPYEQYF.

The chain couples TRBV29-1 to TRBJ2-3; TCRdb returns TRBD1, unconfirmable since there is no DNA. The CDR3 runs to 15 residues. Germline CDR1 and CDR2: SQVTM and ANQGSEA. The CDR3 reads CSAQADRYSTDTQYF.

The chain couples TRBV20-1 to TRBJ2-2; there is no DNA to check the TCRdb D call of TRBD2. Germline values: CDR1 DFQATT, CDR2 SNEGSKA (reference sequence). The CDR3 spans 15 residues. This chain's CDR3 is CSARKPGGNTGELFF.

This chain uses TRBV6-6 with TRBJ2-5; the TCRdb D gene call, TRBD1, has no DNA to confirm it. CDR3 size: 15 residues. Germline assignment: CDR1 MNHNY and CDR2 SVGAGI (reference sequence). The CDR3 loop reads CASSYQGTGEETQYF.

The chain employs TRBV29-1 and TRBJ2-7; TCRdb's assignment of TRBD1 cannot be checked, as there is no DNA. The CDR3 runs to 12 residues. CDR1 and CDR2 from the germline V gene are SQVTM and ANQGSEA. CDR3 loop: CSGLQGADEQYF.

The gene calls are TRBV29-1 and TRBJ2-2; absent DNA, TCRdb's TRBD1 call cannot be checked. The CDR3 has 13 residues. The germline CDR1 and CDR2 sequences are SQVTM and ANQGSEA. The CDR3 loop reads CSVEYRGTGELFF.

The CDR3 sequence is CASSLSGSQYF. The chain uses TRBV12-3 or TRBV12-4 and TRBJ2-3. The CDR3 contains 11 residues.

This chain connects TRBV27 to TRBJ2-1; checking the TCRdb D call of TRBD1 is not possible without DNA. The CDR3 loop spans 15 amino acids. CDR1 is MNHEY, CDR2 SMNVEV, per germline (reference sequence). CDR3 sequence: CASASGTGGLNEQFF.

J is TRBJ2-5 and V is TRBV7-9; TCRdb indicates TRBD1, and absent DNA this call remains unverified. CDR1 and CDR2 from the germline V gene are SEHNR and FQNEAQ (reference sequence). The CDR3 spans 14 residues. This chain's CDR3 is CASSVTGGTETQYF.

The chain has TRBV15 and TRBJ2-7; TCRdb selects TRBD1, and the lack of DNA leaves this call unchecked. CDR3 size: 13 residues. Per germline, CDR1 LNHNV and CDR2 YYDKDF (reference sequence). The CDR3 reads CATSKDNTYEQYF.

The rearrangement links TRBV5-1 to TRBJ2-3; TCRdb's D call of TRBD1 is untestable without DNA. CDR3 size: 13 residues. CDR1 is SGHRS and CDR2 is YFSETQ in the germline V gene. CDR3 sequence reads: CASSLDPPDTQYF.

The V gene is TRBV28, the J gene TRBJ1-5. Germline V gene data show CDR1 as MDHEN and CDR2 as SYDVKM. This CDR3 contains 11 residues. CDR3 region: CASSFSQPQHF.

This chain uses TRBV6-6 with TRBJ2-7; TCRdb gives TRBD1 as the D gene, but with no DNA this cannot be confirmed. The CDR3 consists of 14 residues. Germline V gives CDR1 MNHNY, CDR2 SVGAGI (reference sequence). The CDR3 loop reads CASSYGGGPYEQYF.

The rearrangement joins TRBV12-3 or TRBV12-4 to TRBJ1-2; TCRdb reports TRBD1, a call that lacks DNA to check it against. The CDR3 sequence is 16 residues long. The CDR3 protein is CASSSWDRGLDYGYTF.

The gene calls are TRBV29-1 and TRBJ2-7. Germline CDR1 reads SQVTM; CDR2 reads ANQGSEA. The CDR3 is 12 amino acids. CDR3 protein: CSVADGSYEQYF.

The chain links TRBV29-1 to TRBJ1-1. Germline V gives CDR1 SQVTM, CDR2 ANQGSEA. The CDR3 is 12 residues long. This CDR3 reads CSVVGPNTEAFF.

The CDR3 is CASTFRDSSYEQYF. The gene calls are TRBV7-8 and TRBJ2-7; TCRdb's assignment of TRBD1 cannot be checked, as there is no DNA. The CDR3 sequence is 14 residues long. Germline V gene sequence: CDR1 SGHVS, CDR2 FQNEAQ.

CDR3 loop: CASSDRGRGNTEAFF. The chain recombines TRBV10-2 with TRBJ1-1; TCRdb outputs TRBD1, but without DNA this stays unchecked. The CDR3 extends over 15 amino acids. Germline V gene sequence: CDR1 WSHSY, CDR2 SAAADI.

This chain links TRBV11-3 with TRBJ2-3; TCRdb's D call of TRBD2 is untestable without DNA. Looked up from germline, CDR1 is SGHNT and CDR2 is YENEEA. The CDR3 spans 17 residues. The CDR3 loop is CASSLGSYSGSTDTQYF.

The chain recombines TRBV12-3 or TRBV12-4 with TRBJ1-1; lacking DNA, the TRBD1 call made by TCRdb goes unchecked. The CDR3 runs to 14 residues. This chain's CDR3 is CASSFQGMNTEAFF.

The CDR3 spells CASSPADEVNTIYF. The chain combines TRBV7-4 with TRBJ1-3. The CDR3 covers 14 residues. Germline CDR1 and CDR2: SGHVT and SQSDAQ.

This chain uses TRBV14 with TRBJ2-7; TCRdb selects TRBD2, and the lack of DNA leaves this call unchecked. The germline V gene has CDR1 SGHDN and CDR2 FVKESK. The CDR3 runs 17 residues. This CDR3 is CASSQRTRLAGSYEQYF.

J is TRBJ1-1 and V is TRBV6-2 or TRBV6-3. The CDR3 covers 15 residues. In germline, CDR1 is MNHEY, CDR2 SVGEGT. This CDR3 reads CASSYSVLKGSEAFF.

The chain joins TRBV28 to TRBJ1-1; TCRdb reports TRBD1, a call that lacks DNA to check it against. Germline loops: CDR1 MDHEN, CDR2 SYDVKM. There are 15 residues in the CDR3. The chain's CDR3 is CASAPGPVMDTEAFF.

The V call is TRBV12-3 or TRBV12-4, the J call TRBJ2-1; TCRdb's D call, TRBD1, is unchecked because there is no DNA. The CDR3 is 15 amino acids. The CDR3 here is CASSGAGDSYNEQFF.